This is a list of T cell receptor beta chains from one sample in a study of low-dose radiotherapy and immunotherapy resistance in tumors. Using its own MiXCR run on the reads, TCRdb lists one record per CDR3 protein. The sample has roughly 48,000 distinct CDR3 sequences, roughly 33% seen once. The material sequenced was PBMCs, taken after low-dose radiotherapy plus immunotherapy. Source of these receptors: a male donor with rectosigmoid adenocarcinoma. Both conserved end residues are part of each CDR3. D genes are given only for firm matches. A clone size is listed for some rows: how often the clone was seen (once, few, many), or a class if it is expanded.

D	length	V	size	J	DNA	CDR3
.	16	TRBV18	many	TRBJ1-3	TGTGCCAGCTCACCACGGGAGGGACTACCTGGAAACACCATATATTTT	CASSPREGLPGNTIYF
TRBD1	14	TRBV6-5	.	TRBJ1-5	TGTGCCAGCAAAAGACAGGGCTACAATCAGCCCCAGCATTTT	CASKRQGYNQPQHF
.	11	TRBV10-3	.	TRBJ1-1	TGTGCCATCAGTGGGTTGGATGAAGCTTTCTTT	CAISGLDEAFF
.	15	TRBV21-1	few	TRBJ2-7	TGTGCCAGCAGCAAATATACAGGGGGTTCCTACGAGCAGTACTTC	CASSKYTGGSYEQYF
.	14	TRBV6-2/TRBV6-3	.	TRBJ1-2	TGTGCCAGCAGTTACTCGGGATCGAACTATGGCTACACCTTC	CASSYSGSNYGYTF
.	12	TRBV12-3/TRBV12-4	.	TRBJ2-1	TGTGCCAGCAGTTTAGGCCGAAGAGAGCAGTTCTTC	CASSLGRREQFF
.	23	TRBV12-3/TRBV12-4	.	TRBJ1-1	.	CASTNQTSMYLCASSAAQLRAFF
.	14	TRBV28	few	TRBJ1-3	TGTGCCAGCAGGAGTAGCGGAGCTGGAAACACCATATATTTT	CASRSSGAGNTIYF
.	14	TRBV19	many	TRBJ1-2	TGTGCCAGTGTAACGCCGGGAATGCGGTATGGCTACACCTTC	CASVTPGMRYGYTF
.	14	TRBV15	many	TRBJ1-2	TGTGCCACCAGCAGAGATTTCAGCCTGTATGGCTACACCTTC	CATSRDFSLYGYTF
.	13	TRBV9	many	TRBJ2-2	TGTGCCAGCAGCCCCCTGAACACCGGGGAGCTGTTTTTT	CASSPLNTGELFF
TRBD2	16	TRBV28	many	TRBJ2-1	TGTGCCAGCAGTACCCAGACTAGCGGGAGACCTTACGAGCAGTTCTTC	CASSTQTSGRPYEQFF
TRBD1	13	TRBV9	many	TRBJ1-1	TGTGCCAGCAGCTGGACAGGGAACACTGAAGCTTTCTTT	CASSWTGNTEAFF
TRBD1	15	TRBV7-2	many	TRBJ1-5	TGTGCCAGCAGCTCCAAGGGGGCGGGCAATCAGCCCCAGCATTTT	CASSSKGAGNQPQHF
TRBD1	14	TRBV29-1	many	TRBJ1-5	TGCAGCGCGACAACCACAGGGGGCGTTGGACCCCAGCATTTT	CSATTTGGVGPQHF
TRBD1	15	TRBV14	many	TRBJ1-1	TGTGCCAGCAGCCCGCGGACAGGGGGAAAGGAAGGAGCTTTCTTT	CASSPRTGGKEGAFF
.	12	TRBV28	few	TRBJ2-7	TGTGCCAGCAGCCGACAGCCCTTGGAGCAGTACTTC	CASSRQPLEQYF
TRBD1	13	TRBV28	few	TRBJ1-5	TGTGCCAGTGGACAGGGGGCTTTGCAGCCCCAGCATTTT	CASGQGALQPQHF
TRBD1	14	TRBV29-1	few	TRBJ1-5	TGCAGCGTCTCCGAGACAGGGGTAGGTCAGCCCCAGCATTTT	CSVSETGVGQPQHF
.	13	TRBV14	.	TRBJ2-2	TGTGCCAGCAGCCCCAAAATAACCGGGGAGCTGTTTTTT	CASSPKITGELFF
TRBD1	13	TRBV2	many	TRBJ1-6	TGTGCCAGCGGTGGGACAGGGGAATCACCCCTCCACTTT	CASGGTGESPLHF
.	17	TRBV19	many	TRBJ2-6	TGTGCCAGTAGTATGCTCCCCCCTAGCTCTGGGGCCAACGTCCTGACTTTC	CASSMLPPSSGANVLTF
TRBD2	17	TRBV28	.	TRBJ2-1	TGTGCCAGCAGTTTTAGTCTAGCGGGAGCACCCTACAATGAGCAGTTCTTC	CASSFSLAGAPYNEQFF
.	12	TRBV6-5	.	TRBJ2-1	TGTGCCAGCAGTTATAAGGGCGGTGAGCAGTTCTTC	CASSYKGGEQFF
.	14	TRBV28	.	TRBJ2-7	TGTGCCAGCAGTTCCCAGGCCCTACGTTACGGGCAGTACTTC	CASSSQALRYGQYF
TRBD2	15	TRBV5-1	many	TRBJ2-3	TGCGCCAGCAGCTCCTGGACTAGCGGGCAAGATACGCAGTATTTT	CASSSWTSGQDTQYF
.	13	TRBV12-3/TRBV12-4	many	TRBJ1-5	TGTGCCAGCAGTTTGCCCTTCGGGGGGGGCCAGCATTTT	CASSLPFGGGQHF
.	15	TRBV4-3	many	TRBJ1-1	TGCGCCAGCAGCCAAGGTCATATCCAGTCCCTTGAAGCTTTCTTT	CASSQGHIQSLEAFF
.	13	TRBV28	many	TRBJ2-5	TGTGCCAGCAGTGTTCAGGGTGTTGAGACCCAGTACTTC	CASSVQGVETQYF
.	12	TRBV30	many	TRBJ1-4	TGTGCCTGGAGTGGGATTAATGAAAAACTGTTTTTT	CAWSGINEKLFF
TRBD2	15	TRBV14	many	TRBJ2-1	TGTGCCAGCAGCCTAGCTAGCGGGAGAGGGAATGAGCAGTTCTTC	CASSLASGRGNEQFF
TRBD2	14	TRBV10-3	.	TRBJ2-3	TGTGCCATCAGTGAAGGAGCGGGAGTGGATACGCAGTATTTT	CAISEGAGVDTQYF
.	11	TRBV14	many	TRBJ2-3	TGTGCCAGCAGCCAAGCAAATACGCAGTATTTT	CASSQANTQYF
.	14	TRBV2	many	TRBJ1-2	TGTGCCAGCAGTCCGGGGGACCAAGGGTATGGCTACACCTTC	CASSPGDQGYGYTF
.	14	TRBV6-2/TRBV6-3	many	TRBJ1-5	TGTGCCAGCAGTCCCGGGGGGGCCATACGGCCCCAGCATTTT	CASSPGGAIRPQHF
.	17	TRBV28	.	TRBJ1-3	TGTGCCAGCAGGCTCGACAAGGGGTCGAGGTCTGGAAACACCATATATTTT	CASRLDKGSRSGNTIYF
.	12	TRBV5-3	.	TRBJ2-7	TGTGCCAGCAGCTTTCCTGGGCGCGGGCAGTACTTC	CASSFPGRGQYF
.	12	TRBV12-3/TRBV12-4	many	TRBJ2-6	TGTGCCAGCAGTCTTGACAGTTACGTCCTGACTTTC	CASSLDSYVLTF
TRBD1	14	TRBV9	.	TRBJ2-7	TGTGCCAGCAGCGTAGATCAGGGACAGGGTGTGCAGTACTTC	CASSVDQGQGVQYF
.	13	TRBV23-1	.	TRBJ2-3	TGCGCCAGCAGCCCGGCGGGCACAGATACGCAGTATTTT	CASSPAGTDTQYF
.	15	TRBV5-1	.	TRBJ1-6	TGCGCCAGCAGCTTAGTCGGCTCCTATAATTCACCCCTCCACTTT	CASSLVGSYNSPLHF
TRBD2	18	TRBV7-8	many	TRBJ2-2	TGTGCCAGCAGCTTTGTACTAGCGGGAAGGGCGAACACCGGGGAGCTGTTTTTT	CASSFVLAGRANTGELFF
.	15	TRBV7-9	many	TRBJ1-1	TGTGCCAGCAGCTCAAGACAGGAGCTAAACACTGAAGCTTTCTTT	CASSSRQELNTEAFF
TRBD1	15	TRBV7-9	many	TRBJ2-1	TGTGCCAGCAGCACCGGACAGGCCTCCTACAATGAGCAGTTCTTC	CASSTGQASYNEQFF
.	13	TRBV20-1	many	TRBJ1-5	TGCAGTGCTAGAGCCCAGGGGCTTCAGCCCCAGCATTTT	CSARAQGLQPQHF